The 11 T cell receptor beta chains below were found in one sample sequenced in a study of OX40 agonist ivuxolimab in advanced cancers. Using immunoSEQ multiplex PCR, the repertoire was profiled, and TCRdb retains in-frame clones only, with some absent. Here the sample spans tens of thousands of clones, 89% being singletons. The specimen comprised CD4+ or CD8+ T cells sorted from blood, sampled in a trial of the OX40 agonist ivuxolimab. The source is an adult with an advanced solid tumor such as melanoma, head and neck, liver or kidney cancer.

The chain carries TRBV25-1 and TRBJ2-3; no firm D call. V was trimmed by 6 bases and J by 5 bases, leaving 3 bases between them. In germline, CDR1 is MGHDK, CDR2 SYGVNS. The CDR3 has 10 amino acids. The CDR3 reads CASRGDTQYF. The CDR3, as DNA: TGTGCCAGCAGGGGAGATACGCAGTATTTT.

This chain links TRBV6-6 with TRBJ1-5; D not certain. The V gene's germline CDR1 is MNHNY and CDR2 SVGAGI (reference sequence). This CDR3 is 15 amino acids long. Between the trimmed V and J ends, which lost 2 bases and 2 bases, there was a span of 10 bases. CDR3 sequence (DNA): TGTGCCAGCAGTTACCGGAGAGTTGGCAATCAGCCCCAGCATTTT. As protein: CASSYRRVGNQPQHF.

CDR3 loop: CASSPPRTGGYEQYF. For the CDR3, the DNA is TGTGCCAGCAGCCCCCCCCGGACAGGGGGCTACGAGCAGTACTTC. The gene calls are TRBV7-9 and TRBJ2-7; 10 positions agree with TRBD1. The germline CDR1 and CDR2 sequences are SEHNR and FQNEAQ (reference sequence). After removal of 5 bases from V and 3 bases from J, the junction contained 7 bases not matched to a gene. The CDR3 sequence is 15 residues long.

The CDR3 here is CASSMSGVGTDTQYF. In DNA, the CDR3 is TGCGCCAGCAGTATGAGTGGGGTCGGCACAGATACGCAGTATTTT. The chain carries TRBV5-1 and TRBJ2-3; D unresolved. Germline assignment: CDR1 SGHRS and CDR2 YFSETQ. Trimming took 5 bases from V and 1 from J, leaving 14 bases between them. The CDR3 length is 15 residues.

The V and J genes are TRBV2 and TRBJ2-5; 7 nucleotides match TRBD1. The CDR3 is 14 residues long. Germline lookup yields CDR1 SNHLY and CDR2 FYNNEI. J was trimmed by 4 bases and V by 5 bases; bases with no gene match: 7. As DNA, the CDR3 is TGTGCCAGCAGTTCCACAGGGGTTAGAGAGACCCAGTACTTC. It specifies CASSSTGVRETQYF.

The chain employs TRBV10-1 and TRBJ2-5; D tentatively reads TRBD1 or TRBD2 (5 bases each). CDR1 WNHNN and CDR2 SYGVQD come from the germline V gene (reference sequence). The CDR3 extends over 14 amino acids. V dropped 4 bases and J dropped 0 bases, with 9 bases sitting between them. The CDR3 region has the DNA TGCGCCAGCAGTGTTGGGGGTGACCAAGAGACCCAGTACTTC. Its translation: CASSVGGDQETQYF.

This rearrangement joins TRBV2 to TRBJ2-7; TRBD2 matches 9 bases. Germline assignment: CDR1 SNHLY and CDR2 FYNNEI. The CDR3 loop spans 13 amino acids. The J segment lost 7 bases and the V segment lost 8 bases, leaving 9 bases of the junction unmatched. The CDR3 bases are TGTGCCAGCGGGCGGGAGGGCCTAGGGGAGCAGTACTTC. Protein sequence: CASGREGLGEQYF. The entire variable domain, with the rest obtained from reference TRBV2 and TRBJ2-7, is as follows: EPEVTQTPSHQVTQMGQEVILRCVPISNHLYFYWYRQILGQKVEFLVSFYNNEISEKSEIFDDQFSVERPDGSNFTLKIRSTKLEDSAMYFCASGREGLGEQYFGPGTRLTVT.

The chain combines TRBV9 with TRBJ2-5, with 11 bases that match TRBD1. The germline CDR1 and CDR2 sequences are SGDLS and YYNGEE. This CDR3 has 18 residues. J was trimmed by 4 bases and V by 0 bases; bases with no gene match: 11. The CDR3 here is CASSVASYGQGARETQYF. The CDR3 DNA is TGTGCCAGCAGCGTAGCATCCTACGGACAGGGGGCGCGAGAGACCCAGTACTTC.

The chain employs TRBV5-1 and TRBJ2-3; 11 nucleotides match TRBD2. The CDR3 sequence is 14 residues long. CDR1 is SGHRS, CDR2 YFSETQ, per germline. The J segment lost 5 bases and the V segment lost 4 bases, leaving 3 bases of the junction unmatched. CDR3 DNA: TGCGCCAGCAGCGTAGCGGGGGGGCAAGATACGCAGTATTTT. This translates into CASSVAGGQDTQYF.

This clone was picked up a small number of times. The J gene is TRBJ1-4, the V gene TRBV19; no reliable D call. The CDR3 is made up of 11 amino acids. The germline V gene encodes CDR1 LNHDA and CDR2 SQIVND (reference sequence). Trimming took 2 bases from V and 7 from J, leaving 2 bases between them. In nucleotides, the CDR3 is TGTGCCAGTAGTATAAGTGAAAAACTGTTTTTT. Its protein product is CASSISEKLFF.

This chain joins TRBV28 and TRBJ1-3, with no clear D. The CDR3 has 14 amino acids. The ends were cut back, 5 bases at V and 0 bases at J, with 8 bases in the middle. Per the germline V gene, CDR1 is MDHEN and CDR2 is SYDVKM. CDR3 sequence: CASSPTLSGNTIYF. The CDR3 region has the DNA TGTGCCAGCAGTCCTACACTCTCTGGAAACACCATATATTTT.